Sequencing of this TCR beta chain was carried out in a study of OX40 agonist ivuxolimab in advanced cancers. Study at large: In this trial design, patients received ivuxolimab intravenously at 0.01 to 10 mg/kg every 2 weeks.

In its sample, this clone was seen a few times. What it recognizes is unknown. The method was immunoSEQ multiplex PCR; TCRdb's version includes in-frame clones alone and lacks a portion of them. The sample shows 17,000 or so clones, 86% of them seen only once. Per the germline V gene, CDR1 is SQVTM and CDR2 is ANQGSEA. The ends were cut back, 4 bases at V and 1 base at J, with 16 bases in the middle. There are 15 residues in the CDR3. Study conclusions and caveats: Expanded clones were, on average, more numerous in CD8+ T cells than in CD4+. In a subset of nonresponders, normalized T-cell clonal expansion was also low. In the 0.1 to 3.0 mg/kg range, CD4+ and CD8+ blood T cells had expanded clonally by week 6.

V gene TRBV29-1 combines with J gene TRBJ1-1; D is ambiguous. The origin of this receptor is an adult with an advanced solid tumor such as melanoma, head and neck, liver or kidney cancer. The material was CD4+ or CD8+ T cells sorted from blood, obtained in a trial of the OX40 agonist ivuxolimab. CDR3 DNA sequence: TGCAGCGTTGCCCTTCCGGGTGGAAAGAACACTGAAGCTTTCTTT. Translation: CSVALPGGKNTEAFF.